Below, one T cell receptor (beta chain) is given with its context. Its antigen is not identified. Some clones are missing from TCRdb's copy, which holds only in-frame ones; the method was immunoSEQ multiplex PCR. The profile shows 130,000 to 150,000 clones, roughly 86% of them singletons. These data are taken from a study of T cell responses to AZD1222 COVID-19 vaccine. The germline V gene has CDR1 LGHNA and CDR2 YNFKEQ. The V and J ends lost 3 bases and 2 bases, in that order; junction bases with no gene match: 0. CDR3 length equals 14 residues. Overall study findings and caveats: Samples come after the peak T cell response, not at day 14. Donors in the cohort were predominantly white British and more often female, and clonal diversity was possibly underestimated.

This sample comprised peripheral blood, obtained 28 days after the second AZD1222 dose. This clonotype was sampled from an adult who received the AZD1222 COVID-19 vaccine. The chain employs TRBV4-2 and TRBJ2-7, with 11 nucleotides matching TRBD2. The CDR3 coding sequence is TGTGCCAGCAGCCATAGCGGGGGGGCCTACGAGCAGTACTTC. It specifies CASSHSGGAYEQYF.